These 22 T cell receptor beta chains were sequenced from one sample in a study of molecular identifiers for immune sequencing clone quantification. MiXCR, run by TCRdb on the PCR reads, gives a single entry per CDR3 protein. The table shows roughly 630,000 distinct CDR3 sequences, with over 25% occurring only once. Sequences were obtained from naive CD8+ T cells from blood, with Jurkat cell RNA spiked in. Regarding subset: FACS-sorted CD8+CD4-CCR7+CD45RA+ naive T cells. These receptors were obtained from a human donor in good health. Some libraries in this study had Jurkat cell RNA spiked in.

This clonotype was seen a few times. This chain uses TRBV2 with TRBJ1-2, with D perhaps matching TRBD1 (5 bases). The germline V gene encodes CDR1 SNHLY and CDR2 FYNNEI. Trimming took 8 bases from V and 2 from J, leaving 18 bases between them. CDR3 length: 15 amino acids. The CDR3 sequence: CASPEGRVSNYGYTF. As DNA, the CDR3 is TGTGCCAGCCCGGAGGGCAGGGTGAGCAACTATGGCTACACCTTC.

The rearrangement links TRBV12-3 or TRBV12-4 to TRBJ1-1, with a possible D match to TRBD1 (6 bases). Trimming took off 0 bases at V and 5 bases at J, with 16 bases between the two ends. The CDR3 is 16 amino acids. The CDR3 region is CASSLAWPGAGTEAFF. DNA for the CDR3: TGTGCCAGCAGTTTAGCGTGGCCAGGGGCAGGGACTGAAGCTTTCTTT.

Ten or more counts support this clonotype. CDR3 loop: CASSSGQVLQETQYF. The CDR3, as DNA: TGTGCCAGCAGCTCGGGACAGGTCTTACAAGAGACCCAGTACTTC. The V gene is TRBV5-5, the J gene TRBJ2-5; 8 bases map to TRBD1. J gave up 2 bases and V 3 bases, and 6 bases lay outside the gene matches. The CDR3 spans 15 residues. Germline V lookup: CDR1 SGHKS, CDR2 YYEKEE (reference sequence).

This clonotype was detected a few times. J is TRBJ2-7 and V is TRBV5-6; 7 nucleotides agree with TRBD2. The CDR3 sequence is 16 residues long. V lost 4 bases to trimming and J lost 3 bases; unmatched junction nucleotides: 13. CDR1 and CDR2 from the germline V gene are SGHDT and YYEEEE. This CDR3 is CASSPGTRESVYEQYF. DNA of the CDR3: TGTGCCAGCAGCCCTGGAACGCGGGAGTCAGTCTACGAGCAGTACTTC.

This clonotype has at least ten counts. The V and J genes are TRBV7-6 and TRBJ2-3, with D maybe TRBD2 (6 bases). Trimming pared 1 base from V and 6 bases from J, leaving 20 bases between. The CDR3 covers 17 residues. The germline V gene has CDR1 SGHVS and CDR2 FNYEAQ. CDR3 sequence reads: CASSLDWSGALEDTQYF. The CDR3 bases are TGTGCCAGCAGCTTAGATTGGTCGGGAGCGCTTGAGGATACGCAGTATTTT. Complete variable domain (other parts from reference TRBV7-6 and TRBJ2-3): GAGVSQSPRYKVTKRGQDVALRCDPISGHVSLYWYRQALGQGPEFLTYFNYEAQQDKSGLPNDRFSAERPEGSISTLTIQRTEQRDSAMYRCASSLDWSGALEDTQYFGPGTRLTVL.

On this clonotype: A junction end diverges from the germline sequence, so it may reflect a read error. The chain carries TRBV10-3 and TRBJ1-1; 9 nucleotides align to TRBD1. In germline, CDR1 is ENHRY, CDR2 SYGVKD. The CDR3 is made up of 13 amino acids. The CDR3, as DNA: TGTGCGATCATGGGGACAGGGAGCACTGAAGCTCTCTTT. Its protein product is CAIMGTGSTEALF.

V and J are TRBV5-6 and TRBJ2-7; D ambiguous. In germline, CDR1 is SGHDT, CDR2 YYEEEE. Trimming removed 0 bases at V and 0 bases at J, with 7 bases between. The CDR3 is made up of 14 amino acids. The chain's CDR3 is CASSLVTDSYEQYF. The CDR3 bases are TGTGCCAGCAGCTTGGTTACCGACTCCTACGAGCAGTACTTC.

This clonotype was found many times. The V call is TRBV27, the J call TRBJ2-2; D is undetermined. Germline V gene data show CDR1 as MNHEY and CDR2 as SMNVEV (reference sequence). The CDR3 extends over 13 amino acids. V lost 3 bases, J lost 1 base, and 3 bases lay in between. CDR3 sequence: CASSFGNTGELFF. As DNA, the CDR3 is TGTGCCAGCAGTTTTGGGAACACCGGGGAGCTGTTTTTT.

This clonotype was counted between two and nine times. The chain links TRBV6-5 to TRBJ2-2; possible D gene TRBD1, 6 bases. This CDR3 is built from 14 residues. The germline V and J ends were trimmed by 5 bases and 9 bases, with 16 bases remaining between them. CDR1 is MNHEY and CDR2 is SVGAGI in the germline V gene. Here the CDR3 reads CASSASGVGWELFF. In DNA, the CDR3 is TGTGCCAGCAGTGCGTCAGGGGTAGGGTGGGAGCTGTTTTTT.

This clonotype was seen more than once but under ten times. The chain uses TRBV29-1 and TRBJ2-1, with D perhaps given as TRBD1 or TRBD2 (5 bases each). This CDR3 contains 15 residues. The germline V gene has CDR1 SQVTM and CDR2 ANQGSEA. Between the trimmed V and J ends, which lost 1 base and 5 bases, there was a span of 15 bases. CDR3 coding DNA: TGCAGCGTTGAAGGGCAACTAGACAGAAACAATGAGCAGTTCTTC. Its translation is CSVEGQLDRNNEQFF.

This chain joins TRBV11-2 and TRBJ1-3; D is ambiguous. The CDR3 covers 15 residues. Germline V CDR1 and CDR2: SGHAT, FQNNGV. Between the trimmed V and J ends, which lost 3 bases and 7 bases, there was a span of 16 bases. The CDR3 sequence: CASSFDLRPGNTIYF. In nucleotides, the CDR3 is TGTGCCAGCAGCTTCGATTTGAGGCCCGGGAACACCATATATTTT.

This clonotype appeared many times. The CDR3 DNA follows: TGTGCCAGCAGTTGGACAGCGAACACTGAAGCTTTCTTT. Residues: CASSWTANTEAFF. The rearrangement joins TRBV12-3 or TRBV12-4 to TRBJ1-1; the D gene is possibly TRBD1 (6 bases). V lost 4 bases and J 1 base, leaving 7 bases between the germline ends. The length of the CDR3 is 13 residues.

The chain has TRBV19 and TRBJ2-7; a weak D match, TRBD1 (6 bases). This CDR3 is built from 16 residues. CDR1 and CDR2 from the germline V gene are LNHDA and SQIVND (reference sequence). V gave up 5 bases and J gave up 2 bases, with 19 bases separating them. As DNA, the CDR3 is TGTGCCAGTAGTCCCGACCAAACAGGACAGACCTACGAGCAGTACTTC. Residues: CASSPDQTGQTYEQYF.

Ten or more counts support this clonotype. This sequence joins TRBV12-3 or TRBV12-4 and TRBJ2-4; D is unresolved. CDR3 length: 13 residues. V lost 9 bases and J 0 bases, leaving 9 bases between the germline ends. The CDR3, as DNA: TGTGCCAGTACAGACGGAGCCAAAAACATTCAGTACTTC. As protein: CASTDGAKNIQYF.

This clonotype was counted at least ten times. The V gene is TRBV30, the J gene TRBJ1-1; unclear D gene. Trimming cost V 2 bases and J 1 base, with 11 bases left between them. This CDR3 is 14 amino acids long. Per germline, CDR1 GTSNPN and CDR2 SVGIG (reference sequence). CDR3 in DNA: TGTGCCTGGAGTTTATGGGGTACGAACACTGAAGCTTTCTTT. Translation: CAWSLWGTNTEAFF.

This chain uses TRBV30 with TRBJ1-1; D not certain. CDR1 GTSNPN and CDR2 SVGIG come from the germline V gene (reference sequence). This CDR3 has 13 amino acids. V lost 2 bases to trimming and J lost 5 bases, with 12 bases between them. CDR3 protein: CAWSFTRKTEAFF. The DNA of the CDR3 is TGTGCCTGGAGTTTTACCCGGAAGACTGAAGCTTTCTTT. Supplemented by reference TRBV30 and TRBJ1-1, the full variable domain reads SQTIHQWPATLVQPVGSPLSLECTVEGTSNPNLYWYRQAAGRGLQLLFYSVGIGQISSEVPQNLSASRPQDRQFILSSKKLLLSDSGFYLCAWSFTRKTEAFFGQGTRLTVV.

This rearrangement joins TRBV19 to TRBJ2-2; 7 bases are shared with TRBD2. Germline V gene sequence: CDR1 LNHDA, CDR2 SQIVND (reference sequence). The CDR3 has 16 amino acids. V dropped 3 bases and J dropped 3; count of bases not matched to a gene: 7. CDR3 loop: CASSINRDYDTGELFF. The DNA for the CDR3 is TGTGCCAGTAGTATCAACCGGGACTACGACACCGGGGAGCTGTTTTTT.

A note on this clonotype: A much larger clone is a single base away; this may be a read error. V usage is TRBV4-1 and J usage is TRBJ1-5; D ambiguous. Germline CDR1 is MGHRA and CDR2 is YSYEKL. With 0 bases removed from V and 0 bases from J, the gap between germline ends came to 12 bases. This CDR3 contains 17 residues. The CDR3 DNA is TGCGCCAGCAGCCAAGATAGGCCAGACTATAGCAATCAGCCCCAGCATTTT. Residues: CASSQDRPDYSNQPQHF.

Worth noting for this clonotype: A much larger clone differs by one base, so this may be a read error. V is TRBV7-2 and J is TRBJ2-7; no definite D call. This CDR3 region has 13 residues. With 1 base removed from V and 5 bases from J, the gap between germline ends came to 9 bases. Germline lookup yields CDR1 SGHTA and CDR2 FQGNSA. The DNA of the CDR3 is TGTGCCAGCAGCTTAGAATCAGCGAACGAGCAGTACTTC. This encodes CASSLESANEQYF.

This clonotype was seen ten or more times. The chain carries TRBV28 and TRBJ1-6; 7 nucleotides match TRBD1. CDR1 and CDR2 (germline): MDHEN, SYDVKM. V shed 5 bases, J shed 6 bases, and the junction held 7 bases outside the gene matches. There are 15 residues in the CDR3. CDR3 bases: TGTGCCAGCAGTGCCCCGGACAGGATTAATTCACCCCTCCACTTT. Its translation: CASSAPDRINSPLHF.

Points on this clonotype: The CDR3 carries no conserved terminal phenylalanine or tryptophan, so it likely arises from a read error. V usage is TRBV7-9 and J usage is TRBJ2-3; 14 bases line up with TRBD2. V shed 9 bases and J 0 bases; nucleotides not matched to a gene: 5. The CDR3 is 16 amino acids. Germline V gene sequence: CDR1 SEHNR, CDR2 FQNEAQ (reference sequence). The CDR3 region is CASRGLAGVSTDTQYS. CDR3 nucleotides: TGTGCCAGTCGGGGACTAGCGGGAGTTAGCACAGATACGCAGTATTCT.

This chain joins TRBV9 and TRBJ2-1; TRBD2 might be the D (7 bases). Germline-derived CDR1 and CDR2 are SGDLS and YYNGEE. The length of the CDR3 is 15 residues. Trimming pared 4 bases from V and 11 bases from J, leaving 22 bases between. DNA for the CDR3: TGTGCCAGCAGCCCCCCGCCGGGGGGCGAGGCGAAGCAGTTCTTC. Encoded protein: CASSPPPGGEAKQFF.